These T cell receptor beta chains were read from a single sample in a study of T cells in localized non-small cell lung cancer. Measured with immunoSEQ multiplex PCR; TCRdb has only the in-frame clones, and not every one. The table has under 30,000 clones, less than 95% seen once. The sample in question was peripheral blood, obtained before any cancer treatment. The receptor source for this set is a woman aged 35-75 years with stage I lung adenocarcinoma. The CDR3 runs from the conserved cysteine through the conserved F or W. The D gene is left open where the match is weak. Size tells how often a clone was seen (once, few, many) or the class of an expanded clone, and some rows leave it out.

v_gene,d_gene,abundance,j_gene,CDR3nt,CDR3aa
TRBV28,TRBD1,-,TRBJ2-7,TGTGCCAGCAGTTTATTGGGGACAGGCTACGAGCAGTACTTC,CASSLLGTGYEQYF
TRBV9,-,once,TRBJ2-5,TGTGCCAGCAGCCCCCACTCAGACGAGAGAGAGACCCAGTACTTC,CASSPHSDERETQYF
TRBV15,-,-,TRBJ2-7,TGTGCCACCAGCAGAGATCTTCCCCTAGGGGAGCAGTACTTC,CATSRDLPLGEQYF
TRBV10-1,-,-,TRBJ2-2,TGCGCCAGCAGTGACCCCCGGGCGAACACCGGGGAGCTGTTTTTT,CASSDPRANTGELFF
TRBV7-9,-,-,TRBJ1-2,TGTGCCAGCAGCTTAGTTGAACCCTATGGCTACACCTTC,CASSLVEPYGYTF
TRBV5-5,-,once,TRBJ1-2,TGTGCCAGCAGCTCCCCTCCGGGGGTGAAAGGCTACACCTTC,CASSSPPGVKGYTF
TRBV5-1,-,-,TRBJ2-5,TGCGCCAGCAGCTTGGGTGCCCCGATTCAAGAGACCCAGTACTTC,CASSLGAPIQETQYF
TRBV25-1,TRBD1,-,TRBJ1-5,TGTGCCAGCAGTGAAGATGGGACAGGGTGGCATTTT,CASSEDGTGWHF
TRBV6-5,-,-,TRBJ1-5,TGTGCCAGCAGTTCGCGCAGGGTAATTGATCAGCCCCAGCATTTT,CASSSRRVIDQPQHF
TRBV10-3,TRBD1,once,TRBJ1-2,TGTGCCATCAGGGGACAGGGGCGTACTAACTATGGCTACACCTTC,CAIRGQGRTNYGYTF
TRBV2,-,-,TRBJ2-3,TGTGCCAGCAGCTCCAGTGGACCCCCGGCAGATACGCAGTATTTT,CASSSSGPPADTQYF
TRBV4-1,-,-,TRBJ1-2,TGCGCCAGCAGCCCCCTCGGTCGGCAGGCCTATGGCTACACCTTC,CASSPLGRQAYGYTF
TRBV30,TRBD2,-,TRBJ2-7,TGTGCCTGTAAAGTAGCGGGAGGGCTTTCCTACGAGCAGTACTTC,CACKVAGGLSYEQYF
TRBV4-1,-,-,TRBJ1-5,TGCGCCAGCAGCCGAGGGTCCGGGCCCCAGCATTTT,CASSRGSGPQHF
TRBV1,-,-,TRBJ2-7,TGCACCAGCAGCCAGGGGACTAGCGGGCCACGCTCAACCGTAACCTACGAGCAGTACTTC,CTSSQGTSGPRSTVTYEQYF
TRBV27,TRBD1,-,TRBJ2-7,TGTGCCAGCAGGATTCTCCGGGACAGCTACGAGCAGTACTTC,CASRILRDSYEQYF
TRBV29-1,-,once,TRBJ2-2,TGCAGCGTTGGTCAAGACGCGAACACCGGGGAGCTGTTTTTT,CSVGQDANTGELFF
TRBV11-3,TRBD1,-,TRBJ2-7,TGTGCCAGCAGCCCGACCCCGGGACAGACCTCATCCTACGAGCAGTACTTC,CASSPTPGQTSSYEQYF
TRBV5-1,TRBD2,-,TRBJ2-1,TGCGCCAGCAGCCTGGGACTAGCGGATTACAATGAGCAGTTCTTC,CASSLGLADYNEQFF
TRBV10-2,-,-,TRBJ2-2,TGCGCCAGCCGGGACCCCACCGGGGAGCTGTTTTTT,CASRDPTGELFF
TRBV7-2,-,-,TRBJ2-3,TGTGCCAGCACTAACCCGACTAGACCCACAGATACGCAGTATTTT,CASTNPTRPTDTQYF
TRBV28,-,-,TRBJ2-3,TGTGCCAGCAGTTTAGGAGGGAGTGGCACAGATACGCAGTATTTT,CASSLGGSGTDTQYF
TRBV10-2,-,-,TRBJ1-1,TGCGCCAGCAGTCCAGGGTTTGAAGCTTTCTTT,CASSPGFEAFF
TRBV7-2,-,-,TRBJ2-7,TGTGCCAGCAGCCCATGGAGGGCAGATTACGAGCAGTACTTC,CASSPWRADYEQYF
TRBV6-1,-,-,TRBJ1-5,TGTGCCATCACCAGACAGAGCAATCAGCCCCAGCATTTT,CAITRQSNQPQHF
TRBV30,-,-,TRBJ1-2,TGTGCCTGGGACAGATCCGAGGGCTACACCTTC,CAWDRSEGYTF
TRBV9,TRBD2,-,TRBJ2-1,TGTGCCAGCGGAGGGGTAGCGGGACTCTCCTACAATGAGCAGTTCTTC,CASGGVAGLSYNEQFF
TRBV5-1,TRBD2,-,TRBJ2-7,TGCGCCAGCAGCGCGGGACTAGCGGGAGGACCCTACGAGCAGTACTTC,CASSAGLAGGPYEQYF
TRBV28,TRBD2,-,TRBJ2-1,TGTGCCAGCAGTCCTCTATCTAGCGGGCTTACACGTTACAATGAGCAGTTCTTC,CASSPLSSGLTRYNEQFF
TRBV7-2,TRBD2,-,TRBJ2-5,TGTGCCAGCAGCTTATTCCAGGGAGGGGAGACCCAGTACTTC,CASSLFQGGETQYF
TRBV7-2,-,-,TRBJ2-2,TGTGCCAGCAGCTTACGGCCGCTAGCGAACACCGGGGAGCTGTTTTTT,CASSLRPLANTGELFF
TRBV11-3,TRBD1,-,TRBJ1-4,TGTGCCAGCAGCTTAGGGACAGGGAAGGAAAAACTGTTTTTT,CASSLGTGKEKLFF
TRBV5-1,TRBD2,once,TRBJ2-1,TGCGCCAGCAGCTTGGATGGACTAGCGGGAATAAATGAGCAGTTCTTC,CASSLDGLAGINEQFF
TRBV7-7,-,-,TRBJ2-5,TGTGCCAGCAGCTTTAAGGGGGGGGTATCGGAGACCCAGTACTTC,CASSFKGGVSETQYF
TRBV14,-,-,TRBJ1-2,TGTGCCAGCAGCTACCGGGCCAGATTTAACTATGGCTACACCTTC,CASSYRARFNYGYTF
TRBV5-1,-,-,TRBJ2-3,TGCGCCAGCAGCTCCTCGGTCCTTCAAGGTGGCACAGATACGCAGTATTTT,CASSSSVLQGGTDTQYF
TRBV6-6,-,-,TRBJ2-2,TGTGCCAGCAGTTACGCCGACCTTCCCCCGGAGCTGTTTTTT,CASSYADLPPELFF
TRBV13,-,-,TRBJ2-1,TGTGCCAGCAGCCCAAACGCTCATGAGCAGTTCTTC,CASSPNAHEQFF
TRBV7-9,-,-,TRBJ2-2,TGTGCCAGCAGCTACGAGAGGGGTTTGGAGCTGTTTTTT,CASSYERGLELFF
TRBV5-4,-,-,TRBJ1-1,TGTGCCAGCAGTAACAGGCCCCACCATGAAGCTTTCTTT,CASSNRPHHEAFF
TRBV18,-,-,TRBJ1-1,TGTGCCAGCTCACCAGGCAGGGACACTGAAGCTTTCTTT,CASSPGRDTEAFF